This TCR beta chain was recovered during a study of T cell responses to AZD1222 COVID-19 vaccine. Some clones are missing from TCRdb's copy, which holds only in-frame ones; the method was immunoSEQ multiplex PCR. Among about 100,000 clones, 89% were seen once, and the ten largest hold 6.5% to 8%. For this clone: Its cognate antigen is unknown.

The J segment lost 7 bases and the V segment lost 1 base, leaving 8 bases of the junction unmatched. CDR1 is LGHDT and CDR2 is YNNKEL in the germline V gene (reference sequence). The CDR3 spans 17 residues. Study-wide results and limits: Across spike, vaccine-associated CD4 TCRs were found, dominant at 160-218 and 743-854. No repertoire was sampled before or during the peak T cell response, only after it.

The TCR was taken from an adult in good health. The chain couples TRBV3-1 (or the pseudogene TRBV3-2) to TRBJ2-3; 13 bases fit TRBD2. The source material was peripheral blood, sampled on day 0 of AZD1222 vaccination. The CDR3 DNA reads TGTGCCAGCAGCCAAGCCCCGACTAGCGGGAGGTTGCATACGCAGTATTTT. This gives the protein CASSQAPTSGRLHTQYF.